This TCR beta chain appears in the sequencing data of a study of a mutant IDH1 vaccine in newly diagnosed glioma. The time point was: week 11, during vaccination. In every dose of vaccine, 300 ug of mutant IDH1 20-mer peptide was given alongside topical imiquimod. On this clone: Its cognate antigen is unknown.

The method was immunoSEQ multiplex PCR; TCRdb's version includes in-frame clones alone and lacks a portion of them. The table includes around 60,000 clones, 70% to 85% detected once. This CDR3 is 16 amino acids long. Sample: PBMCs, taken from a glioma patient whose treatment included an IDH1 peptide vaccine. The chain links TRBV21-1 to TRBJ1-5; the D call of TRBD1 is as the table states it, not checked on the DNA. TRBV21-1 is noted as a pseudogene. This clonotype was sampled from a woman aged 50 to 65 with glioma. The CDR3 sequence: CASSRGTGASGEPQHF. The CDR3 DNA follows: TGTGCCAGCAGCAGAGGGACAGGGGCGTCGGGAGAGCCCCAGCATTTT.